This T cell receptor beta chain comes out of a study of metastatic and nonmetastatic thyroid tumors. TCRdb re-called the PCR reads with MiXCR. The top ten hold about 18% of the sample, which has nearly 25,000 clones, about a quarter seen once. Patients underwent thyroid surgery, and none had received any treatment before it. This clone is medium-sized. Its matching antigen is unknown. CDR3 size: 14 residues. Germline assignment: CDR1 MDHEN and CDR2 SYDVKM. Trimming left V 8 bases short and J 5 bases short, with 19 bases between. Broader study findings: Significantly higher TCR beta diversity was reportedly seen in malignant thyroid tumors than benign nodules, in blood and tumor.

The chain has TRBV28 and TRBJ2-7, with D perhaps matching TRBD1 or TRBD2 (5 bases each). Sequenced: blood. The TCR comes from a male donor with papillary thyroid cancer or a benign thyroid nodule (not recorded which). Some clones in this sample may be carry-over from other donors' samples. Here the CDR3 reads CASAGTLNNNEQYF. The CDR3 DNA is TGTGCCAGCGCCGGGACCCTAAATAACAACGAGCAGTACTTC. Full variable domain (remainder filled in from reference TRBV28 and TRBJ2-7): DVKVTQSSRYLVKRTGEKVFLECVQDMDHENMFWYRQDPGLGLRLIYFSYDVKMKEKGDIPEGYSVSREKKERFSLILESASTNQTSMYLCASAGTLNNNEQYFGPGTRLTVT.